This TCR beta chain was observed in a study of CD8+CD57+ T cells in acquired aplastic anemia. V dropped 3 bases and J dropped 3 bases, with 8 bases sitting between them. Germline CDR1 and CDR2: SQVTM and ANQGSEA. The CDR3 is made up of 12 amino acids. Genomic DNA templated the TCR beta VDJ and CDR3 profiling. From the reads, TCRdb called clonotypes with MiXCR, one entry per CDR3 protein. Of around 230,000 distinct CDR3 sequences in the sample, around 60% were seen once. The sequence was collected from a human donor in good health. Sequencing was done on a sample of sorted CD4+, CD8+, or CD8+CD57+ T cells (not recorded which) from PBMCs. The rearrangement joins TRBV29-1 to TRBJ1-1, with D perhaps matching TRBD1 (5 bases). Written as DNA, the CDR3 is TGCAGCGTTGAGGGAGGGGACACTGAAGCTTTCTTT. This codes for CSVEGGDTEAFF.